A selection of T cell receptor beta chains follows, all from one sample in a study of cytomegalovirus exposure and HLA in healthy donors. Sequencing was performed with immunoSEQ multiplex PCR; in TCRdb, only in-frame clones are kept and a portion is missing. The table has about 150,000 clones, about 76% seen once. Input material: PBMCs. The origin of the receptors is a woman aged 18-29 years in good health and CMV-seropositive. CDR3s include the opening cysteine and the closing phenylalanine or tryptophan. Each record gives: clone size, D gene, J gene, CDR3 length, V gene, CDR3 DNA, CDR3 protein. D genes are given only for firm matches. Size values are once, few and many counts, or a class for expanded clones, and some rows have none.

. TRBD2 TRBJ2-1 16 TRBV28 TGTGCCAGCAGTCTACTTATAGCGGGGAATTACAATGAGCAGTTCTTC CASSLLIAGNYNEQFF
. TRBD1 TRBJ2-1 14 TRBV6-6 TGTGCCAGCAGGGGGACAGCCTCGTTAGGGGAGCAGTTCTTC CASRGTASLGEQFF
. . TRBJ2-1 13 TRBV2 TGTGCCAGCAGTGCAGGGTTCTCGGATGAGCAGTTCTTC CASSAGFSDEQFF
few . TRBJ2-3 15 TRBV7-3 TGTGCCAGCAGCTTAGACAGGAGCAGCACAGATACGCAGTATTTT CASSLDRSSTDTQYF
. TRBD1 TRBJ2-2 15 TRBV28 TGTGCCAGCAGTATCGGACAGGGGAACACCGGGGAGCTGTTTTTT CASSIGQGNTGELFF
. TRBD2 TRBJ2-7 16 TRBV5-1 TGCGCCAGCAGCTTGGCCCAAACGGGGGGAGGCTACGAGCAGTACTTC CASSLAQTGGGYEQYF
few . TRBJ2-6 17 TRBV13 TGTGCCAGCAGCTTAGAATTGGGGAGCTCTGGGGCCAACGTCCTGACTTTC CASSLELGSSGANVLTF
. . TRBJ1-5 15 TRBV4-3 TGCGCCAGCAGCCAAGATCCCGGGGGCAATCAGCCCCAGCATTTT CASSQDPGGNQPQHF
few TRBD1 TRBJ1-2 17 TRBV5-4 TGTGCCAGCAGCTTTCCCGGGACAGGGGGCAGTAACTATGGCTACACCTTC CASSFPGTGGSNYGYTF
. . TRBJ2-5 13 TRBV7-9 TGTGCCAGCAGCTTATGGGGCTCAGAGACCCAGTACTTC CASSLWGSETQYF
. . TRBJ1-1 11 TRBV18 TGTGCCAGCTCACGACAATCAAAAGCTTTCTTT CASSRQSKAFF
. . TRBJ1-3 15 TRBV30 TGTGCCTGTTTACTCGACGGGAGCTCTGGAAACACCATATATTTT CACLLDGSSGNTIYF
. TRBD2 TRBJ2-3 15 TRBV6-5 TGTGCCAGCAGTTACAGCGGGGGGGCCTCAGATACGCAGTATTTT CASSYSGGASDTQYF
. TRBD1 TRBJ1-1 15 TRBV6-1 TGTGCCAGCAGTGGGGGCCGAACAGGGGACACTGAAGCTTTCTTT CASSGGRTGDTEAFF
. TRBD2 TRBJ2-3 18 TRBV6-4 TGTGCCAGCAGTGCCTCCGGCCCGGGCGGGGGGCTCACAGATACGCAGTATTTT CASSASGPGGGLTDTQYF
few TRBD1 TRBJ2-7 15 TRBV10-3 TGTGCCATCAGTGAGTCGGCAGGGGGATCCTACGAGCAGTACTTC CAISESAGGSYEQYF
once TRBD1 TRBJ1-1 15 TRBV10-3 TGTGCCATCAGTGTTTCGACAGGGGGGCGAGTAGAAGCTTTCTTT CAISVSTGGRVEAFF
once TRBD1 TRBJ2-7 15 TRBV5-6 TGTGCCAGCAGCCATACCGGGACAGGGGGCAACGAGCAGTACTTC CASSHTGTGGNEQYF
. TRBD1 TRBJ1-2 15 TRBV6-1 TGTGCCAGCAGTGAAGCGCCGGGACAGGGGGATGGCTACACCTTC CASSEAPGQGDGYTF
. TRBD2 TRBJ2-1 15 TRBV2 TGTGCCAGCAATCAAGCGGGGGGGCCCTACAATGAGCAGTTCTTC CASNQAGGPYNEQFF
. . TRBJ2-7 15 TRBV2 TGTGCCAGCAGTGAAGTGGCTAGCGCTGTCTACGAGCAGTACTTC CASSEVASAVYEQYF
. TRBD1 TRBJ1-6 14 TRBV6-1 TGTGCCAGCAGTTCCACAGGGGATGTTTCACCCCTCCACTTT CASSSTGDVSPLHF
few . TRBJ1-3 15 TRBV4-2 TGTGCCAGCAGCCAAGAAGGGGGGGAGGGAAACACCATATATTTT CASSQEGGEGNTIYF
. . TRBJ1-1 13 TRBV27 TGTGCCAGCAGTTTAATGGGCGTAACTGAAGCTTTCTTT CASSLMGVTEAFF
. . TRBJ1-3 14 TRBV9 TGTGCCAGCAGCGCGGGACTCTCTGGAAACACCATATATTTT CASSAGLSGNTIYF
. TRBD2 TRBJ2-3 15 TRBV5-4 TGTGCCAGCAGCCCTAGCGGGGGGAACTCAGATACGCAGTATTTT CASSPSGGNSDTQYF
once TRBD1 TRBJ1-1 14 TRBV4-3 TGCGCCAGCAGCCAGGACAGGGAGGACAGGGGAGCTTTCTTT CASSQDREDRGAFF
. . TRBJ1-1 14 TRBV6-5 TGTGCCAGCAGTTACGGTTCAGGGGCGGCTGAAGCTTTCTTT CASSYGSGAAEAFF
once . TRBJ2-5 11 TRBV30 TGTGCCTGCAGACTAAGAGAGACCCAGTACTTC CACRLRETQYF
. TRBD2 TRBJ2-7 15 TRBV6-1 TGTGCCAGCAGTGTGACTAGCGGGGGAAGGTACGAGCAGTACTTC CASSVTSGGRYEQYF
few . TRBJ1-6 15 TRBV9 TGTGCCAGCAGCGTAGACCCAGGTTATAATTCACCCCTCCACTTT CASSVDPGYNSPLHF